This TCR beta chain was recorded in a study of CXCR3-negative and CXCR3-positive naive CD8 T cells. In terms of frequency, this clonotype is medium-sized. The libraries of TRB cDNA were constructed through 5' RACE using UMI labels. TCRdb re-called the 5' RACE reads and shows each CDR3 protein once, DNA omitted. The ten top clones account for approximately 1.9%, within a sample of around 8,000 distinct CDR3 sequences. Looked up from germline, CDR1 is SQVTM and CDR2 is ANQGSEA. This CDR3 region has 14 residues. The TCR originated in a human donor in good health. Some clones in this sample may be carry-over from other donors' samples. Sequenced input: naive CXCR3- CD8+ T cells from blood. Subset reported: CD45RO-CCR7+CD27+CD95- naive CD8+ T cells lacking CXCR3 (TNR3-). V and J are TRBV29-1 and TRBJ1-1; TCRdb's D call, TRBD1, is unchecked because there is no DNA. CDR3 loop: CSAAPGSGGTEAFF.